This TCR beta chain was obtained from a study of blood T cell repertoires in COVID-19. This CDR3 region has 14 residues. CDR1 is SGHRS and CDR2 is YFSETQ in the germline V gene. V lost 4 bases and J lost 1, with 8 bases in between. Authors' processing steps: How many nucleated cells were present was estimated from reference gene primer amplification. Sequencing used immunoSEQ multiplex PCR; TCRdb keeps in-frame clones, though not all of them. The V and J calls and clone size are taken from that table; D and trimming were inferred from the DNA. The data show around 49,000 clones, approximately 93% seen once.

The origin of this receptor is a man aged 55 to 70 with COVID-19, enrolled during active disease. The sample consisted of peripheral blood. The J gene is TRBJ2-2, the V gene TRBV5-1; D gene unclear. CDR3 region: CASSVRLNTGELFF. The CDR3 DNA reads TGCGCCAGCAGCGTTAGATTGAACACCGGGGAGCTGTTTTTT.